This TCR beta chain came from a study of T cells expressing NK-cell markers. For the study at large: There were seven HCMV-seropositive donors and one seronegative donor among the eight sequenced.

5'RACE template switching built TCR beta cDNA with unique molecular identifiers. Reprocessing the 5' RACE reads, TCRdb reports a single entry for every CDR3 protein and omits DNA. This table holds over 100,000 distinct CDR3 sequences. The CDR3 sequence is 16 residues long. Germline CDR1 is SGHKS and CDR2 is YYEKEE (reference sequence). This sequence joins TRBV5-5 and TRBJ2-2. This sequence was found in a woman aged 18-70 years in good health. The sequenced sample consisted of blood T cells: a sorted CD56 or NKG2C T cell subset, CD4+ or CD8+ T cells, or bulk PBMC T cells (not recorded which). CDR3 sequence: CASSLNLGANTGELFF.